This TCR beta chain appears in the sequencing data of a study of T cell responses to AZD1222 COVID-19 vaccine. The junction had 12 bases not matched to a gene; V was cut back by 3 bases and J by 3 bases. Germline V lookup: CDR1 MNHEY, CDR2 SMNVEV (reference sequence). The CDR3 contains 17 residues. Clones were sequenced by immunoSEQ multiplex PCR, and TCRdb holds only the in-frame ones, with some missing. The repertoire holds some 110,000 clones, with around 94% as singletons. Material: peripheral blood, obtained on day 0 of AZD1222 vaccination. The receptor was derived from an adult in good health. V and J are TRBV27 and TRBJ2-3; 7 nucleotides line up with TRBD2. CDR3 residues: CASSFRWMGGGTDTQYF. For the CDR3, the DNA is TGTGCCAGCAGTTTCCGCTGGATGGGGGGGGGAACAGATACGCAGTATTTT.